The present TCR beta chain was sequenced within a study of blood T cell repertoires in COVID-19 (dated by TCRdb to between 2020 and 2021). With respect to the entire study: The collaborator samples originated in the United States, Italy and Spain and spanned the acute and convalescent phases of COVID-19. The prospective study material was composed of cDNA or gDNA derived from T cells, B-cell-depleted T cells, or PBMCs. Subjects who had been exposed to COVID-19, were actively infected with it, or had recovered from it provided the deeply sampled blood TCRbeta repertoires that made up the dataset. The repertoires were made available in a free public database intended to serve as a resource for research on the immune response to SARS-CoV-2. The samples were drawn from the first 160 participants of the ongoing ImmuneRACE study and from 1,254 subjects provided by 6 global collaborators. A de-identified subject ID, COVID-19 status, age in years and sex were almost always included in the sample metadata. HLA class I and class II types, where available, came from metadata supplied by the sample provider rather than from assay-based typing.

Regarding this clone: Its antigen remains undetermined. No base-level quality is on record; no much larger clone is a single base apart.

The immunoSEQ Assay, a bias-controlled multiplex PCR, was used to amplify TCRbeta CDR3 regions from genomic DNA. The study's processing was this. Within the assay, amplification of reference gene primers was used to estimate how many nucleated cells each sample contained. To quantify the absolute abundance of each unique TCRbeta CDR3 rearrangement, sequence reads were collapsed and filtered. For each sample, productive Simpson clonality was calculated as the square root of Simpson's diversity index across productive rearrangements. Held by TCRdb, this immuneACCESS table contains in-frame sequences only and omits some clones. Under half of the omission traces to an unresolved V gene where checked; the cause of the rest is unknown. That table supplies the V and J calls and clone size; D and trimming were determined from the DNA. Within this sample are 95,000 to 150,000 clones, with about four fifths of them counted one time only. The ten most abundant clones make up approximately 16% of the sample.

Collaborating institutions collected whole blood in K2EDTA tubes following their own protocols. For TCRbeta analysis, collaborators shipped samples as frozen whole blood, isolated PBMCs, or DNA extracted from either of those sample types. The paper as a whole reports these results and caveats: The amount of clinical and demographic metadata varied by source and participant and was provided uncurated.

Sequencing was done on a sample of peripheral blood. This TCR was recovered from a man aged 55 to 70 with active or convalescent COVID-19.

The CDR3 protein sequence reads: CASSPDRDYGYTF. The DNA sequence is given as TGTGCCAGCAGCCCGGACAGGGATTATGGCTACACCTTC. Recombination linked TRBV5-4 to TRBJ1-2, with TRBD1 identical over 8 junction bases. CDR1 and CDR2, looked up from the germline V gene (reference sequence), are SGHNT and YYREEE. At the junction V is shortened by 4 bases and J by 5 bases; bases outside the gene matches: 4. The CDR3 covers 13 residues, taking in both the cysteine and the phenylalanine. The only DNA kept is the CDR3, 39 bases in frame from the first base. With all but the CDR3 taken from the reference TRBV5-4 and TRBJ1-2 genes, the full variable domain is: ETGVTQSPTHLIKTRGQQVTLRCSSQSGHNTVSWYQQALGQGPQFIFQYYREEENGRGNFPPRFSGLQFPNYSSELNVNALELDDSALYLCASSPDRDYGYTFGSGTRLTVV.